This T cell receptor (beta chain) was sequenced for a study of shared clonotypes between healthy human individuals. About the study: Participating donors consisted of a couple of women and a few men aged 18 to 49.

The CDR3 covers 14 residues. Germline CDR1 GTSNPN, CDR2 SVGIG (reference sequence). Germline trimming cut 2 bases from V and 6 bases from J; bases unmatched to any gene: 3. In replicate PCRs of unsorted PBMC, 250 to 350 ng DNA, 31,000 or so T cell genomes, was used. Original handling: Without quality scores, immunoSEQ junctional reads could not be filtered like full-length reads. Assay: immunoSEQ multiplex PCR; the TCRdb copy retains only in-frame clones and omits some. D and trimming come from the DNA, and the V and J calls and clone size come from that table. Of 400,000 to 500,000 clones in the sample, 70% to 80% are singletons; the top ten hold 10% to 15%. The donors were adults (healthy and HIV-negative) with no recent acute infections or vaccinations.

Sequenced material: PBMCs. This receptor was taken from a woman in her thirties or forties in good health. Some clones in this sample may be carry-over from other donors' samples. The rearrangement joins TRBV30 to TRBJ1-4, with 10 bases that match TRBD1. This CDR3 reads CAWSSGTGDEKLFF. CDR3 nucleotides: TGTGCCTGGAGTTCCGGGACAGGGGATGAAAAACTGTTTTTT.